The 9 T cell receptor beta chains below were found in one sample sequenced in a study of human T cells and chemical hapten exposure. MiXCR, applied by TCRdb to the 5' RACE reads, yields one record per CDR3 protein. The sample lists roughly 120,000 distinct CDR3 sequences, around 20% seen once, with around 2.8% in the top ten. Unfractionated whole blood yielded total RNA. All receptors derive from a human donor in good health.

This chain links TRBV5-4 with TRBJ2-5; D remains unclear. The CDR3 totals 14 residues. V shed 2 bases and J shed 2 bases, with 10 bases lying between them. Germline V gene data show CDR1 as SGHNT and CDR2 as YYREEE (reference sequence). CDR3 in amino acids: CASSLQPPQETQYF. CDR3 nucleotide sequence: TGTGCCAGCAGCTTACAGCCGCCTCAAGAGACCCAGTACTTC.

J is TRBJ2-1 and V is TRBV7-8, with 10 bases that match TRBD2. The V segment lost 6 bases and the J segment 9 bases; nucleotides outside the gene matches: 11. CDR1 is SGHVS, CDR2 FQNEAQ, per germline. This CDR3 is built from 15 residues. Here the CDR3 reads CASSSIAGGQGEQFF. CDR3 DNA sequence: TGTGCCAGCAGTTCTATAGCGGGAGGTCAAGGTGAGCAGTTCTTC.

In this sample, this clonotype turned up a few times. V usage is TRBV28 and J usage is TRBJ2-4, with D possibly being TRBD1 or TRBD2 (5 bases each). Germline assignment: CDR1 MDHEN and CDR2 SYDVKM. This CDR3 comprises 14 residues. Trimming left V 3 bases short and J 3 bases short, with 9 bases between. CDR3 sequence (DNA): TGTGCCAGCAGTTTCCCAGGGAGCAAAAACATTCAGTACTTC. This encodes CASSFPGSKNIQYF.

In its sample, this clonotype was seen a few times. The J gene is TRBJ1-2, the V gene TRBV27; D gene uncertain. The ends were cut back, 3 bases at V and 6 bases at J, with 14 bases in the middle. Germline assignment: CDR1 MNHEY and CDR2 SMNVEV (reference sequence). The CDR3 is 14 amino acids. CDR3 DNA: TGTGCCAGCAGTTTCCGGGCTCAGCCCCATGGCTACACCTTC. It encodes CASSFRAQPHGYTF.

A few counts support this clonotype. This CDR3 is CSAKRDNSYEQYF. The CDR3, as DNA: TGCAGTGCGAAGCGGGATAACTCCTACGAGCAGTACTTC. The chain is built from TRBV20-1 and TRBJ2-7, with 7 bases identical to TRBD2. V lost 6 bases to trimming and J lost 0 bases; unmatched junction nucleotides: 5. CDR3 length equals 13 residues. From germline, CDR1 is DFQATT and CDR2 SNEGSKA (reference sequence).

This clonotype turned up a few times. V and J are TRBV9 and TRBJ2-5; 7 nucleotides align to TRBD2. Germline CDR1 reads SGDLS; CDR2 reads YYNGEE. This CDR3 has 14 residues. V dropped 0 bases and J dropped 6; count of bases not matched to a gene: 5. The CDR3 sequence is CASSVAGGKKTQYF. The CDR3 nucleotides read TGTGCCAGCAGCGTAGCGGGGGGTAAAAAGACCCAGTACTTC.

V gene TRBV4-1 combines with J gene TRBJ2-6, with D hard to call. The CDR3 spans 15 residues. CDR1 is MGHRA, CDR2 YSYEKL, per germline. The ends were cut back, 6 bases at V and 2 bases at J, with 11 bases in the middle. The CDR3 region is CASRSWAAGANVLTF. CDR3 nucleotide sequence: TGCGCCAGCAGATCCTGGGCGGCTGGGGCCAACGTCCTGACTTTC.

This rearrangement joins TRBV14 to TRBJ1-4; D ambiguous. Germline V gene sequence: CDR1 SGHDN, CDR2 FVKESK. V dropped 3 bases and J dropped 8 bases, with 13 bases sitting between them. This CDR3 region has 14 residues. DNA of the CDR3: TGTGCCAGCAGCCAGGTTGGACTAGGCGAAAAACTGTTTTTT. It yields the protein CASSQVGLGEKLFF.

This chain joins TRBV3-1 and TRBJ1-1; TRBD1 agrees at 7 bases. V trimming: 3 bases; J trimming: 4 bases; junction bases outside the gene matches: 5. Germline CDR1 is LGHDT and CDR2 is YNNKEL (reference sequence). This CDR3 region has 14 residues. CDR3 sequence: CASSHAQGSTEAFF. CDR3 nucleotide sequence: TGTGCCAGCAGCCACGCACAGGGGAGCACTGAAGCTTTCTTT.